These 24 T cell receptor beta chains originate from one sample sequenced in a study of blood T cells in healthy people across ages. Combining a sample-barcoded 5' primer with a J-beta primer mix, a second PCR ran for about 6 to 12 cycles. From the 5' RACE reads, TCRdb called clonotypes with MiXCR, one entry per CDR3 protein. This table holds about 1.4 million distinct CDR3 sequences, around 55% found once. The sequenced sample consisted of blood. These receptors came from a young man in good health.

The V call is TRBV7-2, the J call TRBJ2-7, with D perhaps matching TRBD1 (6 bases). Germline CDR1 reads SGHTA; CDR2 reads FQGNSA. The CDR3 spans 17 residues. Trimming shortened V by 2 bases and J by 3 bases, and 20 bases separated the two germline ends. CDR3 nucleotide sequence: TGTGCCAGCAGCTTAATAGGGGGATTGAGTGTCGACTACGAGCAGTACTTC. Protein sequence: CASSLIGGLSVDYEQYF.

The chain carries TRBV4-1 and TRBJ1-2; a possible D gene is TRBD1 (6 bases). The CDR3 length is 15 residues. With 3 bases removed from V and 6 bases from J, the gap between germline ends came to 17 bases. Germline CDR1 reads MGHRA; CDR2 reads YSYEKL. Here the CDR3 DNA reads TGCGCCAGCAGCCAGGGGGCGCTGGCGATGGATGGCTACACCTTC. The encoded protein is CASSQGALAMDGYTF.

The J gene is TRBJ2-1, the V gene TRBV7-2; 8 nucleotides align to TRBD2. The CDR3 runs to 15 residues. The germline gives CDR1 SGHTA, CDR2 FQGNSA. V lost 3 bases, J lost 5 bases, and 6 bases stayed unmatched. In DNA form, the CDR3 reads TGTGCCAGCAGCTTGGGAGCGGGAGAGCACAATGAGCAGTTCTTC. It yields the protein CASSLGAGEHNEQFF.

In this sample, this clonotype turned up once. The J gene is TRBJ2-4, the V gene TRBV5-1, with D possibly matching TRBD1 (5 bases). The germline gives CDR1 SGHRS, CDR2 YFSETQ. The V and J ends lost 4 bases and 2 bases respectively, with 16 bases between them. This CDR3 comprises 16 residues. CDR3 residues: CASSPGQGETKNIQYF. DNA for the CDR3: TGCGCCAGCAGCCCCGGGCAGGGCGAAACCAAAAACATTCAGTACTTC.

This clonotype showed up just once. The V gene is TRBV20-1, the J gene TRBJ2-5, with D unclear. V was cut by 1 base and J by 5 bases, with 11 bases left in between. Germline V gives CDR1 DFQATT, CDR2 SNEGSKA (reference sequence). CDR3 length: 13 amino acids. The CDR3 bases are TGCAGTGCTAGAGGTCAGGCGCGGGAGACCCAGTACTTC. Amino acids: CSARGQARETQYF.

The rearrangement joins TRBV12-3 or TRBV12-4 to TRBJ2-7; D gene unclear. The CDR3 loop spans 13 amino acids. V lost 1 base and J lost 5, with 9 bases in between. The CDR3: CASSLGAGHEQYF. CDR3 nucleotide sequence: TGTGCCAGCAGTTTAGGTGCCGGGCACGAGCAGTACTTC.

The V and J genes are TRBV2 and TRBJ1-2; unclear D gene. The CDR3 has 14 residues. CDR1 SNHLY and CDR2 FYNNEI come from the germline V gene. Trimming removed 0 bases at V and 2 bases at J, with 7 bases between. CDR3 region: CASSEARQNYGYTF. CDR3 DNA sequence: TGTGCCAGCAGTGAAGCGAGGCAGAACTATGGCTACACCTTC.

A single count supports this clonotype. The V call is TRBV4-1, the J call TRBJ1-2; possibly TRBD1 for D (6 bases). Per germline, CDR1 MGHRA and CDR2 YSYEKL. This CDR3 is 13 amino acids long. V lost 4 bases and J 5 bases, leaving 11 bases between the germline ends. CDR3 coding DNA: TGCGCCAGCAGCCCAGTCAGGGGTTATGGCTACACCTTC. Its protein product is CASSPVRGYGYTF.

CDR3 in DNA: TGTGCCAGCAGACCTCTCACCTACCGGGGACAGGGAACCTACAATGAGCAGTTCTTC. Encoded protein: CASRPLTYRGQGTYNEQFF. This chain links TRBV9 with TRBJ2-1; 9 bases match TRBD1. J gave up 2 bases and V 5 bases, and 17 bases lay outside the gene matches. Per the germline V gene, CDR1 is SGDLS and CDR2 is YYNGEE. The length of the CDR3 is 19 residues.

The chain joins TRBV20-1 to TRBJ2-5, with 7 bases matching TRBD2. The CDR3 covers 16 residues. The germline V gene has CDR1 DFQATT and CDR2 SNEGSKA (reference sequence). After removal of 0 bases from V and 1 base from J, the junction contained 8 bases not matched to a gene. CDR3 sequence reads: CSARDALAAPQETQYF. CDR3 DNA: TGCAGTGCTAGAGATGCCCTAGCGGCACCCCAAGAGACCCAGTACTTC.

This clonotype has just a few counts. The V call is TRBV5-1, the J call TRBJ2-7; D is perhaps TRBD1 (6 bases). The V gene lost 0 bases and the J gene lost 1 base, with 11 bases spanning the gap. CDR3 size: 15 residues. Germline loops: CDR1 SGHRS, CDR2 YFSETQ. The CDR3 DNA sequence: TGCGCCAGCAGCTTGGGAAGGACAGTGTCCTACGAGCAGTACTTC. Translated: CASSLGRTVSYEQYF.

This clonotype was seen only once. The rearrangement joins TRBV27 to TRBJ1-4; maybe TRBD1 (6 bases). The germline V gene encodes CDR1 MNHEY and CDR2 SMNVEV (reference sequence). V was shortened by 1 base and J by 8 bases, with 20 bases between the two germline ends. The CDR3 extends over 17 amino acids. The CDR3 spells CASSLFVGTRSREKLFF. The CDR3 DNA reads TGTGCCAGCAGTTTATTTGTAGGGACACGGTCGCGGGAAAAACTGTTTTTT.

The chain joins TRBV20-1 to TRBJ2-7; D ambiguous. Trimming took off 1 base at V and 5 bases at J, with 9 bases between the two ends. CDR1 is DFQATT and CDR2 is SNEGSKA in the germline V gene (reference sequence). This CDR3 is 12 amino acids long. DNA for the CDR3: TGCAGTGCTAGAGTAGGGCACCACGAGCAGTACTTC. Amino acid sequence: CSARVGHHEQYF.

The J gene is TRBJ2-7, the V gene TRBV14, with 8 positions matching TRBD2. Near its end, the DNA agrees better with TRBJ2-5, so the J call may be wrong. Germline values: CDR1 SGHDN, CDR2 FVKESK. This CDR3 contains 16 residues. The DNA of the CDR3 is TGTGCCAGCAGCCAAGACTCAGGACTAGCCGAAGAGACCCAGTACTTC. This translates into CASSQDSGLAEETQYF.

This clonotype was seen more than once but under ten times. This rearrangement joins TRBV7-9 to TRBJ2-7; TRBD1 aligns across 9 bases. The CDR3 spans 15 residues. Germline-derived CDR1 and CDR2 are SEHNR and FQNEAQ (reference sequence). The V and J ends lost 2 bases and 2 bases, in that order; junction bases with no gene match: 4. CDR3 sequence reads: CASSLRDRAPYEQYF. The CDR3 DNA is TGTGCCAGCAGCTTACGGGACAGGGCCCCCTACGAGCAGTACTTC.

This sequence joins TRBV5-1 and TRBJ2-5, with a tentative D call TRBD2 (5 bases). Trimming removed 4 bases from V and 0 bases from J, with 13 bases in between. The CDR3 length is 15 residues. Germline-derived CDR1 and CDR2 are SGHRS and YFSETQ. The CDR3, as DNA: TGCGCCAGCAGCCTGGGGAGACCGAACCAAGAGACCCAGTACTTC. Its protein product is CASSLGRPNQETQYF.

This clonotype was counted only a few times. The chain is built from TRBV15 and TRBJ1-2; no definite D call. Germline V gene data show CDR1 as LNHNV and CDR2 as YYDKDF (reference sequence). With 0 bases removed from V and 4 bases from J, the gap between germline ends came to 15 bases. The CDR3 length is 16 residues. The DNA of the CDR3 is TGTGCCACCAGCAGAGAACCTGAGAGGCTCCGCTATGGCTACACCTTC. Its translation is CATSREPERLRYGYTF. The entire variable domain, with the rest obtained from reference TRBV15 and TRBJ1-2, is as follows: DAMVIQNPRYQVTQFGKPVTLSCSQTLNHNVMYWYQQKSSQAPKLLFHYYDKDFNNEADTPDNFQSRRPNTSFCFLDIRSPGLGDTAMYLCATSREPERLRYGYTFGSGTRLTVV.

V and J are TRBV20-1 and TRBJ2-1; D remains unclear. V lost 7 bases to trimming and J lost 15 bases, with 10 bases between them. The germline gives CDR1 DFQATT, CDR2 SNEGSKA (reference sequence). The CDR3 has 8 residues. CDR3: CSGSWAFF. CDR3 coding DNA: TGCAGTGGCAGTTGGGCGTTCTTC.

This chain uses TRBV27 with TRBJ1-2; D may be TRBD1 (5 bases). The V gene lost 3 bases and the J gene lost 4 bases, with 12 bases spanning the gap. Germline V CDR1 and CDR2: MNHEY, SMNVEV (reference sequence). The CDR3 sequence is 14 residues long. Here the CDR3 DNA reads TGTGCCAGCAGTTTTCTTAAGGGGTTCTATGGCTACACCTTC. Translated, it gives CASSFLKGFYGYTF.

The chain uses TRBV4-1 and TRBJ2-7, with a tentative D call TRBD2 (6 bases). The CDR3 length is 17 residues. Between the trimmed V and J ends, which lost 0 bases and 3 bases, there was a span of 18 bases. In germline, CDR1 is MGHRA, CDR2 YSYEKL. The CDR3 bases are TGCGCCAGCAGCCAAGAAGGGTTCGGAGCGGGCATCTACGAGCAGTACTTC. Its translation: CASSQEGFGAGIYEQYF.

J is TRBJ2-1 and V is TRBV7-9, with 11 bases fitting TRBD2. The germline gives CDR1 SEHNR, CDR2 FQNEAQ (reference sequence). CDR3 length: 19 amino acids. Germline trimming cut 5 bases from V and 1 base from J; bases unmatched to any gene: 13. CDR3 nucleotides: TGTGCCAGCAGCCAAACAATTCCTAGCGGGGGGTATTCCTACAATGAGCAGTTCTTC. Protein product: CASSQTIPSGGYSYNEQFF.

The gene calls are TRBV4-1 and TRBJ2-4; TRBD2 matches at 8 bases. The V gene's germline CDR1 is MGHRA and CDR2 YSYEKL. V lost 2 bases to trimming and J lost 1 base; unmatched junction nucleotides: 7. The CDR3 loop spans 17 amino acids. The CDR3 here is CASSQPTSGTAKNIQYF. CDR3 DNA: TGCGCCAGCAGCCAACCTACTAGCGGAACGGCCAAAAACATTCAGTACTTC.

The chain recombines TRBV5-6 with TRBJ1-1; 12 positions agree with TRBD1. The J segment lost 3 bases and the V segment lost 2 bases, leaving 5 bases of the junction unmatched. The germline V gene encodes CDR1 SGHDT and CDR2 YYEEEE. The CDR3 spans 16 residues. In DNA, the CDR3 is TGTGCCAGCAGCTTCGGGACAGGGGGCTTATACACTGAAGCTTTCTTT. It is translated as CASSFGTGGLYTEAFF. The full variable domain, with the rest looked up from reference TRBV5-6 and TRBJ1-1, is DAGVTQSPTHLIKTRGQQVTLRCSPKSGHDTVSWYQQALGQGPQFIFQYYEEEERQRGNFPDRFSGHQFPNYSSELNVNALLLGDSALYLCASSFGTGGLYTEAFFGQGTRLTVV.

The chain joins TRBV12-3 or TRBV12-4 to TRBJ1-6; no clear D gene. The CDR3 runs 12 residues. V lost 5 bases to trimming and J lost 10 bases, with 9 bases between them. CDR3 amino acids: CASSLTGSPLHF. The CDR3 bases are TGTGCCAGCAGTCTGACTGGATCACCCCTCCACTTT.